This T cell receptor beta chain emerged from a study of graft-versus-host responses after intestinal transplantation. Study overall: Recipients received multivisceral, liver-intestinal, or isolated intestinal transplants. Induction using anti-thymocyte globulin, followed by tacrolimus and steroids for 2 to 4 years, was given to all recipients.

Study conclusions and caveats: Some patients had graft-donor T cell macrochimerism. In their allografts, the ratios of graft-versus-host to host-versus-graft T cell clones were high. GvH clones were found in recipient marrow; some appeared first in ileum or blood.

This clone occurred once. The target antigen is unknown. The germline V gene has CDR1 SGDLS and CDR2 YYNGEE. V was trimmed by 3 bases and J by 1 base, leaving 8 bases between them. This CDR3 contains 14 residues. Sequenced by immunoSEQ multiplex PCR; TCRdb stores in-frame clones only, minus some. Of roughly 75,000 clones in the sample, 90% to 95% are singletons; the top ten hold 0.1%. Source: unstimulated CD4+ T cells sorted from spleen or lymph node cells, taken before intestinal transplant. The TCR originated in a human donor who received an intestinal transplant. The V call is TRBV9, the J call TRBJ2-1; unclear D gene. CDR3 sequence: CASSAAGSYNEQFF. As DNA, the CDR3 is TGTGCCAGCAGCGCTGCAGGATCCTACAATGAGCAGTTCTTC.